Given below is one T cell receptor beta chain in context. Its specificity is not known. This specimen comes from a study of shared clonotypes between healthy human individuals. With 2 bases removed from V and 3 bases from J, the gap between germline ends came to 14 bases. Germline V lookup: CDR1 MNHNY, CDR2 SVGAGI (reference sequence). CDR3 length: 15 residues. Study-wide results and caveats: Sharing across four donors was highest in naive CD4 (roughly 5%) and lowest in memory CD8 (roughly 0.4%).

TCRdb's table, derived via immunoSEQ multiplex PCR, lists solely in-frame clones and lacks some. The sample contains approximately 2.5 million clones, approximately 92% of which appear only once. V and J are TRBV6-6 and TRBJ2-7; maybe TRBD2 (7 bases). This TCR came from a young man in good health. Input material: naive CD4+ T cells sorted from blood. Subset described: CD45RA+ positively selected. The CDR3 bases are TGTGCCAGCAGTTACGGGGGGGGGACATACTACGAGCAGTACTTC. The encoded protein is CASSYGGGTYYEQYF.